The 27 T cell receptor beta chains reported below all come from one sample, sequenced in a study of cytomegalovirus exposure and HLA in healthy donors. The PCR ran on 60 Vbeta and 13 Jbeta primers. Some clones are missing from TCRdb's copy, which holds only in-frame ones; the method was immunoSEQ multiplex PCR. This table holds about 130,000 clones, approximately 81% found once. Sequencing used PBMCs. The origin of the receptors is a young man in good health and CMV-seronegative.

CDR3: CASSRGAGYNEQFF. As DNA, the CDR3 is TGCGCCAGCAGCCGTGGGGCCGGGTACAATGAGCAGTTCTTC. The chain joins TRBV4-1 to TRBJ2-1, with a weak D call TRBD1 (5 bases). The V end lost 4 bases, the J end lost 4 bases, and 11 bases lay between the germline ends. This CDR3 comprises 14 residues. Germline V gene data show CDR1 as MGHRA and CDR2 as YSYEKL.

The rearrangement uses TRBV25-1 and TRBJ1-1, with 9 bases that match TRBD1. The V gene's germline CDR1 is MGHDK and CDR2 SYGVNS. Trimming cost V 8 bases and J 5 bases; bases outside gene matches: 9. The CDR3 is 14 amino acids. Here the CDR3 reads CASSPGQGWTEAFF. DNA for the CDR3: TGTGCCAGCTCCCCGGGACAGGGTTGGACTGAAGCTTTCTTT.

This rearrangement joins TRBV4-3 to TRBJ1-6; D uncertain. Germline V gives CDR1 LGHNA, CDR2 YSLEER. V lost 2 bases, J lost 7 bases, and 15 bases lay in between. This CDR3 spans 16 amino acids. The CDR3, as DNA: TGCGCCAGCAGCCAATCACCAGCGACGCCGAATTCACCCCTCCACTTT. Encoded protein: CASSQSPATPNSPLHF.

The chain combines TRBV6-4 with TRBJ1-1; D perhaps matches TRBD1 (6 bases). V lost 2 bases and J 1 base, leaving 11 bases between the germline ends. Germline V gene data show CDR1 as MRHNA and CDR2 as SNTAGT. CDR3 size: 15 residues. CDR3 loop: CASSDRDKSNTEAFF. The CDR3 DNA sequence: TGTGCCAGCAGTGACAGGGACAAATCGAACACTGAAGCTTTCTTT.

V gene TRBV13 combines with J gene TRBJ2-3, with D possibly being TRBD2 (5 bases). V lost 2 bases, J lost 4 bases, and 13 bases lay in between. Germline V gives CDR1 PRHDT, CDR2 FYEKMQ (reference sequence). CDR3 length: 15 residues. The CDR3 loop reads CASSLSIHSADTQYF. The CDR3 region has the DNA TGTGCCAGCAGCTTATCCATCCATAGCGCAGATACGCAGTATTTT.

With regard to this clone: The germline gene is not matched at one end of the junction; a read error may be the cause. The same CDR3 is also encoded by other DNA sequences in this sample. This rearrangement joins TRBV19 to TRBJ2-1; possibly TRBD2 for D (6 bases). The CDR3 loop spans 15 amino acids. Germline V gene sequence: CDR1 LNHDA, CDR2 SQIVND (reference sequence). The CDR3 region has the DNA TGTGCCAGTAGTATGGGGCGGGAACACTACAATGAACAGTTCTTC. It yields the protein CASSMGREHYNEQFF.

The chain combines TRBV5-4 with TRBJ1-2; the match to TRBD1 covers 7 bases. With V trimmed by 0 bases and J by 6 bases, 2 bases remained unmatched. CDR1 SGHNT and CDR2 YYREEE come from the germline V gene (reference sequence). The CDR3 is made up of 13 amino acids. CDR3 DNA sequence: TGTGCCAGCAGCTTGGAGACAGGGCATGGCTACACCTTC. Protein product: CASSLETGHGYTF.

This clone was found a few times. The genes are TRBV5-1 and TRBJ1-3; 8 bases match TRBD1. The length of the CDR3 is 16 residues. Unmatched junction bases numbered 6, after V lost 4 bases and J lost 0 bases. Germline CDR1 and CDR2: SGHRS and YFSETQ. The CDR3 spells CASSRDRQDSGNTIYF. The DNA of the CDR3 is TGCGCCAGCAGCCGGGACAGGCAGGACTCTGGAAACACCATATATTTT.

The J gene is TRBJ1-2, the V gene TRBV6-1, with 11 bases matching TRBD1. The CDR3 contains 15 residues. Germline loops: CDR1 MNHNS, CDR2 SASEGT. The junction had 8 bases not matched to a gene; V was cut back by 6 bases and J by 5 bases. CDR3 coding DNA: TGTGCCAGCAGGCCCTCAAGGGACAGGGGGTATGGCTACACCTTC. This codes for CASRPSRDRGYGYTF.

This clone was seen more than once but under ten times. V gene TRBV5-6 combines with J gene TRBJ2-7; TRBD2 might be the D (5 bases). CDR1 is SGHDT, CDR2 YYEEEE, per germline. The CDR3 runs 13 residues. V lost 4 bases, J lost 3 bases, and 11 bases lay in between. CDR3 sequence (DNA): TGTGCCAGCAGCCTAGGGAGTAGCTACGAGCAGTACTTC. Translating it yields CASSLGSSYEQYF.

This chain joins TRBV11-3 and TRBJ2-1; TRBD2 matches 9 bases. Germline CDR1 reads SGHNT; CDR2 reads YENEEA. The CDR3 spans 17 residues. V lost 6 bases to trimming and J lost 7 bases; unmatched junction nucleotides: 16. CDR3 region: CASSPLGASGKSNEQFF. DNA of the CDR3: TGTGCCAGCAGTCCCCTTGGTGCTAGCGGGAAGTCTAATGAGCAGTTCTTC.

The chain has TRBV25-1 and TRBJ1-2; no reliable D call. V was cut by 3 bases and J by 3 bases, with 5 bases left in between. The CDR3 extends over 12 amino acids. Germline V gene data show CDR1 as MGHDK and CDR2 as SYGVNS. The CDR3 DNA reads TGTGCCAGCAGTGATTCCGACTATGGCTACACCTTC. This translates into CASSDSDYGYTF.

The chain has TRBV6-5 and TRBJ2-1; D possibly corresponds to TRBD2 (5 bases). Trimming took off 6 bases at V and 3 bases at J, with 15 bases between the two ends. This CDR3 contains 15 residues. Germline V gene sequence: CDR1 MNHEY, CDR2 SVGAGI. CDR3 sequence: CASSISGNDYNEQFF. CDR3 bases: TGTGCCAGCAGCATCAGCGGAAATGACTACAATGAGCAGTTCTTC.

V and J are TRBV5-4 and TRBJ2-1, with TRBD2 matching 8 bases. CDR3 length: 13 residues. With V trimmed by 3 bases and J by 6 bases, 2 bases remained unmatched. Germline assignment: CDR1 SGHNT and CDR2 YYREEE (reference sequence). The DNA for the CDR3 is TGTGCCAGCAGCTGGGGGACTAGCAATGAGCAGTTCTTC. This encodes CASSWGTSNEQFF. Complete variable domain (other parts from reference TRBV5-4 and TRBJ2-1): ETGVTQSPTHLIKTRGQQVTLRCSSQSGHNTVSWYQQALGQGPQFIFQYYREEENGRGNFPPRFSGLQFPNYSSELNVNALELDDSALYLCASSWGTSNEQFFGPGTRLTVL.

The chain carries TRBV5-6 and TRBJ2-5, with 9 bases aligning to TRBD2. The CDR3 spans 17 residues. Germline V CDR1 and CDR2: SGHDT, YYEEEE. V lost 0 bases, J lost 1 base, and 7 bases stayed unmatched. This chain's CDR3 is CASSLVGGRARQETQYF. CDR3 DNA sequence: TGTGCCAGCAGCTTGGTTGGCGGGAGGGCCCGCCAAGAGACCCAGTACTTC.

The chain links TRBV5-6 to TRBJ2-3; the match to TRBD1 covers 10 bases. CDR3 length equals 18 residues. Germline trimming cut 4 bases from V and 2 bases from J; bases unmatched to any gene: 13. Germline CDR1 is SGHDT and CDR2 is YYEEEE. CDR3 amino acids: CASSKTGTGVKATDTQYF. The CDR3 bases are TGTGCCAGCAGCAAAACGGGGACAGGGGTTAAGGCCACAGATACGCAGTATTTT.

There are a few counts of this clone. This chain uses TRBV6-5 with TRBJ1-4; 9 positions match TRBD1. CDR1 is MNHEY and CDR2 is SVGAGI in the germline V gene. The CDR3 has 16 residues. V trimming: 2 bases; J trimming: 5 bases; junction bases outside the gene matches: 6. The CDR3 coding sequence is TGTGCCAGCAGTTACCAATCACAGGGGGCGAATGAAAAACTGTTTTTT. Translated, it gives CASSYQSQGANEKLFF.

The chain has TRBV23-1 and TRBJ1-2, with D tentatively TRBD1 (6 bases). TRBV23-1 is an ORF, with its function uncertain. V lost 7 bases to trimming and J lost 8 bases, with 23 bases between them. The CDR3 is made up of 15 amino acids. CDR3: CASTQTRQVPRGYTF. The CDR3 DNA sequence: TGCGCCAGCACCCAAACCCGACAGGTTCCGCGCGGCTACACCTTC.

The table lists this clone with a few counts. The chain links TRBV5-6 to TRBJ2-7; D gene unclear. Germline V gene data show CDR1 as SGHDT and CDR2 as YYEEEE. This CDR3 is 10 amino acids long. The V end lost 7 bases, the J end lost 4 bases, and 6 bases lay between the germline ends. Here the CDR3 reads CASVPYEQYF. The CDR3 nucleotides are TGTGCCAGCGTCCCTTACGAGCAGTACTTC.

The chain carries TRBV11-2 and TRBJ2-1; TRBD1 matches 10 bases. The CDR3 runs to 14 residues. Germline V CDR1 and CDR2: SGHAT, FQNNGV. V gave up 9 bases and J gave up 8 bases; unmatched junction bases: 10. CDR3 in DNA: TGTGCCAGTGAGGGACAGGGGTCATCGGATGAGCAGTTCTTC. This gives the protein CASEGQGSSDEQFF.

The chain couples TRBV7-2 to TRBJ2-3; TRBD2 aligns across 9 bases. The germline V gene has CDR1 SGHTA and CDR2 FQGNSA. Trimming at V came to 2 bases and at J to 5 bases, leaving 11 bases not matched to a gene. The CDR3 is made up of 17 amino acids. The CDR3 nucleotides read TGTGCCAGCAGCTTATGGACCGGCCTTAGCGGGAGAGATACGCAGTATTTT. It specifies CASSLWTGLSGRDTQYF. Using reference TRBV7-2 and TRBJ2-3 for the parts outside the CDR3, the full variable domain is GAGVSQSPSNKVTEKGKDVELRCDPISGHTALYWYRQSLGQGLEFLIYFQGNSAPDKSGLPSDRFSAERTGGSVSTLTIQRTQQEDSAVYLCASSLWTGLSGRDTQYFGPGTRLTVL.

This CDR3 reads CASSPPPPLRGYGYTF. The CDR3 DNA sequence: TGTGCCAGCTCACCACCCCCACCTCTGCGGGGCTATGGCTACACCTTC. The chain recombines TRBV18 with TRBJ1-2; no firm D call. Deletions cut 0 bases from V and 4 bases from J, with 15 bases between. The CDR3 contains 16 residues. Germline V CDR1 and CDR2: KGHSH, LQKENI.

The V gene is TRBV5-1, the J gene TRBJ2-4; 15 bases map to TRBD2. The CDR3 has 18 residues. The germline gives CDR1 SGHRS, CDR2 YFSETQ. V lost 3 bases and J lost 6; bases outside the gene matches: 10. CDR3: CASSSTGLAGGLGNIQYF. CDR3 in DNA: TGCGCCAGCAGCTCCACGGGACTAGCGGGAGGATTAGGAAACATTCAGTACTTC.

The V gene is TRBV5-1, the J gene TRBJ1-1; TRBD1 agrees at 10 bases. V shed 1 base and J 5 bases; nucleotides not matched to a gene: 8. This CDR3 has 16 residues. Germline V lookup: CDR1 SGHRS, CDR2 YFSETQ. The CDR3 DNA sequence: TGCGCCAGCAGCTTGACCGGGACAGGGGATAGGACTGAAGCTTTCTTT. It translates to CASSLTGTGDRTEAFF.

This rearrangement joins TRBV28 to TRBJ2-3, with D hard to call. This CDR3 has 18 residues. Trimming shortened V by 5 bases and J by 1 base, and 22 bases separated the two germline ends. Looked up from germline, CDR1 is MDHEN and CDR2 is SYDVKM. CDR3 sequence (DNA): TGTGCCAGCAGTCCACGACCGATGGTGTTGAGGCGCACAGATACGCAGTATTTT. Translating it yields CASSPRPMVLRRTDTQYF.

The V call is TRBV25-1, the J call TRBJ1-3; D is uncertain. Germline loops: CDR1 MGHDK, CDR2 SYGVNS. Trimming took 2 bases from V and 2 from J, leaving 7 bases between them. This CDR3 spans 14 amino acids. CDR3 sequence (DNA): TGTGCCAGCAGTGAAGTCGCGACTGGAAACACCATATATTTT. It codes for CASSEVATGNTIYF.

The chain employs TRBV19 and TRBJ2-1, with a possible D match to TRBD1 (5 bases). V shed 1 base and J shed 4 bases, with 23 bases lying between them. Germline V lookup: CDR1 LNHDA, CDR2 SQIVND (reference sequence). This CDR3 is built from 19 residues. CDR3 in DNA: TGTGCCAGTAGTATAGGCTACAGGCCCCCCTTTCGCGTTTACAATGAGCAGTTCTTC. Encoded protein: CASSIGYRPPFRVYNEQFF.